The 10 T cell receptor beta chains below come from one sample, sequenced in a study of T cells in Graves' hyperthyroidism and ophthalmopathy. Using RNA transcripts as the source, TCR beta CDR3 regions were amplified. In the first-round RT-PCR of the TCR CDR3, the HTBI primer set was used. MiXCR was run by TCRdb on the multiplex PCR reads, yielding one entry per CDR3 protein. This sample has about 760,000 distinct CDR3 sequences; around 40% occur once, and the top ten carry around 31%. Source material: blood. Receptor source: a woman aged 40 to 55 with Graves' hyperthyroidism.

This chain uses TRBV10-3 with TRBJ1-6, with D perhaps TRBD1 (6 bases). Germline assignment: CDR1 ENHRY and CDR2 SYGVKD. The CDR3 extends over 13 amino acids. V lost 7 bases to trimming and J lost 6 bases, with 10 bases between them. CDR3: CAIKGGSNSPLHF. In DNA, the CDR3 is TGTGCCATCAAGGGGGGCAGTAATTCACCCCTCCACTTT.

Ten or more counts support this clonotype. This sequence joins TRBV7-2 and TRBJ1-1, with TRBD1 identical over 7 bases. The junction had 7 bases not matched to a gene; V was cut back by 4 bases and J by 5 bases. The CDR3 extends over 14 amino acids. The germline V gene has CDR1 SGHTA and CDR2 FQGNSA. The CDR3 region has the DNA TGTGCCAGCAGCTCGACAGGGCGGGTGACTGAAGCTTTCTTT. This gives the protein CASSSTGRVTEAFF.

This clonotype has ten or more counts. V usage is TRBV7-9 and J usage is TRBJ1-2; no reliable D call. The CDR3 spans 12 residues. The germline V gene encodes CDR1 SEHNR and CDR2 FQNEAQ (reference sequence). Between the trimmed V and J ends, which lost 11 bases and 7 bases, there was a span of 17 bases. CDR3 protein: CAGEKGGFGYTF. As DNA, the CDR3 is TGTGCCGGCGAAAAAGGAGGGTTTGGCTACACCTTC.

This clonotype was detected a few times. The CDR3 coding sequence is TGTGCCAGCAGCCAAGACCCAAGGACAGGGACGGGCTACACCTTC. The encoded protein is CASSQDPRTGTGYTF. The chain combines TRBV14 with TRBJ1-2; 8 nucleotides match TRBD1. Trimming removed 0 bases from V and 8 bases from J; junction bases left unmatched: 8. The CDR3 length is 15 residues. Germline CDR1 and CDR2: SGHDN and FVKESK.

This clonotype was seen more than once but under ten times. The CDR3 sequence: CSAREGLSGGTGELFF. The CDR3 DNA reads as TGCAGTGCTAGAGAGGGCCTTAGCGGGGGCACCGGGGAGCTGTTTTTT. The V and J genes are TRBV20-1 and TRBJ2-2, with 9 nucleotides matching TRBD2. This CDR3 spans 16 amino acids. J was trimmed by 4 bases and V by 0 bases; bases with no gene match: 6. CDR1 is DFQATT, CDR2 SNEGSKA, per germline (reference sequence).

The chain recombines TRBV7-3 with TRBJ1-1, with D unclear. CDR3 size: 13 residues. Trimming removed 6 bases at V and 4 bases at J, with 12 bases between. From germline, CDR1 is SGHTA and CDR2 FQGTGA. CDR3 bases: TGTGCCAGCAGTTTATGGGTCGTCACTGAAGCTTTCTTT. Encoded protein: CASSLWVVTEAFF. Supplemented by reference TRBV7-3 and TRBJ1-1, the full variable domain reads GAGVSQTPSNKVTEKGKYVELRCDPISGHTALYWYRQSLGQGPEFLIYFQGTGAADDSGLPNDRFFAVRPEGSVSTLKIQRTERGDSAVYLCASSLWVVTEAFFGQGTRLTVV.

V and J are TRBV28 and TRBJ1-2, with D maybe TRBD1 (6 bases). Germline V gene lookup returns CDR1 MDHEN and CDR2 SYDVKM. Between the trimmed V and J ends, which lost 8 bases and 8 bases, there was a span of 21 bases. CDR3 length: 14 residues. CDR3 in amino acids: CASGMRQAYGGYTF. CDR3 DNA: TGTGCCAGCGGAATGAGACAGGCCTACGGAGGCTACACCTTC.

This clonotype appeared many times. The chain is built from TRBV5-6 and TRBJ1-2; 9 bases are shared with TRBD1. The V gene's germline CDR1 is SGHDT and CDR2 YYEEEE. The V segment lost 3 bases and the J segment 4 bases; nucleotides outside the gene matches: 10. The CDR3 covers 16 residues. The CDR3 sequence is CASSWLGQGQGYGYTF. The CDR3, as DNA: TGTGCCAGCAGCTGGCTGGGACAGGGCCAAGGCTATGGCTACACCTTC.

This clonotype was seen many times. The V call is TRBV5-1, the J call TRBJ2-5; 11 bases agree with TRBD1. This CDR3 contains 14 residues. V was clipped by 4 bases and J by 4 bases; unmatched bases: 3. Per germline, CDR1 SGHRS and CDR2 YFSETQ. Here the CDR3 DNA reads TGCGCCAGCAGCACCGGGACAGGGGGAGAGACCCAGTACTTC. It codes for CASSTGTGGETQYF.

There are a few counts of this clonotype. This chain joins TRBV3-1 and TRBJ1-2; TRBD1 aligns across 8 bases. This CDR3 has 14 amino acids. V was pared by 3 bases and J by 8 bases, with 8 bases of the junction left unmatched. The germline gives CDR1 LGHDT, CDR2 YNNKEL (reference sequence). CDR3 in DNA: TGTGCCAGCAGCCAGGACAGGGCTTTGTTGGGCTACACCTTC. This translates into CASSQDRALLGYTF.